The present T cell receptor beta chain was sequenced within a study of T cells in Graves' hyperthyroidism and ophthalmopathy. This clonotype was seen at least ten times. The target antigen is unknown. PBMCs were obtained from 10 ml fresh peripheral blood. Study-level results: The authors' 13 V-J model separated ophthalmopathy from stable hyperthyroidism.

Using RNA transcripts as the source, TCR beta CDR3 regions were amplified. First-round RT-PCR with HTBI primers amplified the TCR CDR3 region. TCRdb reanalysed the multiplex PCR reads using MiXCR and keeps one entry per CDR3 protein. The repertoire has 370,000 or so distinct CDR3 sequences, about 15% of them found once; the top ten carry 25% to 35%. This sequence was found in a woman younger than 30 with Graves' hyperthyroidism that later progressed to Graves' ophthalmopathy. The sequencing sample was made of blood.

The CDR3 spells CASSLYTGEGQPQHF. The CDR3 nucleotides read TGTGCCAGCAGTTTATATACAGGGGAGGGACAGCCCCAGCATTTT. V and J are TRBV28 and TRBJ1-5; 7 positions match TRBD1. Germline V CDR1 and CDR2: MDHEN, SYDVKM. The CDR3 runs 15 residues. V was pared by 1 base and J by 7 bases, with 7 bases of the junction left unmatched.